The rows below give T cell receptor beta chains drawn from one sample of a study of blood T cell repertoires in COVID-19. Libraries were prepared by immunoSEQ multiplex PCR; TCRdb keeps only in-frame clonotypes and omits some of them. The data show about 140,000 clones, 80% to 85% seen once. The sample comprised peripheral blood. All receptors come from a woman aged 80 or over with acute or convalescent COVID-19. Each CDR3 is given with its conserved first and last residue. A D gene is named only where the DNA matches it firmly. A row's size may be missing; if present it is once, few, many or a size class.

CASSSAWGLRNTIYF,TGTGCCAGCAGTTCAGCGTGGGGGCTTAGAAACACCATATATTTT,.,TRBJ1-3,.,TRBV28
CASAPLGLGGYTF,TGTGCCAGCGCCCCGCTGGGGCTGGGGGGCTACACCTTC,.,TRBJ1-2,.,TRBV27
CASSFRDIGHGYTF,TGTGCCAGCAGCTTCCGGGACATTGGTCATGGCTACACCTTC,few,TRBJ1-2,.,TRBV7-9
CASSLPSGLAGGGQETQYF,TGTGCCAGCAGTTTACCGAGCGGACTAGCGGGGGGAGGCCAAGAGACCCAGTACTTC,.,TRBJ2-5,TRBD2,TRBV28
CASSETSGTYEQYF,TGCGCCAGCAGCGAGACTAGCGGGACCTACGAGCAGTACTTC,.,TRBJ2-7,TRBD2,TRBV5-1
CASRTSGYGEQFF,TGTGCCAGCCGGACTAGCGGATACGGTGAGCAGTTCTTC,.,TRBJ2-1,TRBD2,TRBV2
CASNRGLFIEKLFF,TGTGCCAGCAACAGGGGGCTGTTTATTGAAAAACTGTTTTTT,.,TRBJ1-4,TRBD1,TRBV2
CASSQDMVAGLQYF,TGTGCCAGCAGCCAAGATATGGTAGCGGGCCTTCAGTATTTT,few,TRBJ2-3,TRBD2,TRBV4-2
CASSTPPGGRYSPLHF,TGTGCCAGCAGCACCCCCCCCGGAGGTAGATATTCACCCCTCCACTTT,.,TRBJ1-6,.,TRBV28
CASRIQGAGYNEQFF,TGTGCCAGCAGGATACAGGGTGCCGGCTACAATGAGCAGTTCTTC,.,TRBJ2-1,.,TRBV27